The clone carrying this T cell receptor beta chain showed up just a few times. TCRdb re-called the RT-PCR reads through MiXCR, storing one row per CDR3 protein. The table has roughly 4,800 distinct CDR3 sequences, 7.5% to 9.5% seen once. J was trimmed by 3 bases and V by 0 bases; bases with no gene match: 7. Germline CDR1 is DFQATT and CDR2 is SNEGSKA (reference sequence). This CDR3 region has 15 residues. The data derive from a study of immune reconstitution after stem cell transplant in scleroderma. This chain connects TRBV20-1 to TRBJ1-2; 7 bases agree with TRBD1. This receptor was taken from a male donor with systemic sclerosis. This material was collected before or after autologous hematopoietic stem cell transplantation (not recorded which). CDR3 coding DNA: TGCAGTGCTAGAGATGTCACAGGGGCCTACTATGGCTACACCTTC. Its translation: CSARDVTGAYYGYTF.